This T cell receptor (beta chain) was recovered during a study of blood T cell repertoires in COVID-19 (dated by TCRdb to the early 2020s). With regard to the full study: Samples covering the acute and convalescent phases of COVID-19 were provided by collaborators in the United States, Italy and Spain. Subjects who had been exposed to COVID-19, were actively infected with it, or had recovered from it provided the deeply sampled blood TCRbeta repertoires that made up the dataset. The samples were drawn from two sources: the first 160 participants of the ongoing ImmuneRACE study, and 1,200 or so subjects contributed by 6 global collaborators. Sample metadata almost always included a de-identified subject ID, COVID-19 status, age in years and sex. Where available, HLA class I and class II types were obtained from metadata supplied by the sample provider rather than from assay-based typing. The prospective study material was composed of cDNA or gDNA derived from T cells, B-cell-depleted T cells, or PBMCs. A freely available public database, intended as a resource for researchers studying the immune response to SARS-CoV-2, is where the repertoires were released.

Collaborating institutions collected whole blood in K2EDTA tubes following their own protocols. For TCRbeta analysis, collaborators shipped samples as frozen whole blood, isolated PBMCs, or DNA extracted from either of those sample types. Study-wide conclusions, independent of this receptor: How much clinical and demographic metadata was included differed by source and by participant, and the metadata was provided uncurated.

The CDR3, from cysteine to phenylalanine, totals 15 residues. Only CDR3 DNA is held: 45 bases, read in frame from base 1. V loses 0 bases at its end and J loses 4 bases; junction bases beyond the gene matches: 2. Taken from the germline V gene, the CDR1 and CDR2 loops are SGHTA and FQGTGA. TCRbeta CDR3 regions were amplified from genomic DNA by means of the immunoSEQ Assay, a bias-controlled multiplex PCR. The authors' pipeline ran thus. The number of nucleated cells in each sample was estimated by amplification of reference gene primers within the assay. To quantify the absolute abundance of each unique TCRbeta CDR3 rearrangement, sequence reads were collapsed and filtered. For each sample, productive Simpson clonality was calculated as the square root of Simpson's diversity index over productive rearrangements. TCRdb retrieved this table from immuneACCESS and kept in-frame rearrangements only. Not all clones are present; in checked studies, unresolved V genes account for under half, and no reason is known for the remainder. The V and J calls and clone size come from that table; D and trimming were worked out from the DNA. The sample data list tens of thousands of clones, and around 87% of these were observed just once. The top ten clonotypes cover approximately 4.7% of the sample.

A word on this clone: No antigen is known for it. Nothing much larger sits one base from this clone, and base qualities are not available.

Sequenced: peripheral blood. The chain couples TRBV7-3 to TRBJ2-3, with TRBD1 identical over 9 junction bases. The receptor comes from a human donor in a cohort sampled during active COVID-19. The CDR3 has the sequence CASSLTGTGSDTQYF. The DNA sequence reads TGTGCCAGCAGCTTAACTGGGACAGGGTCAGATACGCAGTATTTT.